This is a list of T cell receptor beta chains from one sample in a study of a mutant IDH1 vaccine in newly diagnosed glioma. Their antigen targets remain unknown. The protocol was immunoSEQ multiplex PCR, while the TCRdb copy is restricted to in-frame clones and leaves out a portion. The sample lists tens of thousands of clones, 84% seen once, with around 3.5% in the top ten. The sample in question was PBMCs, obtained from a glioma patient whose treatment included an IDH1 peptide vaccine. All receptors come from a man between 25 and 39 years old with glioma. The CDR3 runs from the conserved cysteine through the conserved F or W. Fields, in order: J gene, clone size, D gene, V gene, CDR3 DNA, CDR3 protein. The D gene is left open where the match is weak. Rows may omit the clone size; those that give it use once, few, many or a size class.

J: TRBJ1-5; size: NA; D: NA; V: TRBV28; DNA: TGTGCCAGCAGTCCGCCTCGCGGGCCCCAGCATTTT; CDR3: CASSPPRGPQHF
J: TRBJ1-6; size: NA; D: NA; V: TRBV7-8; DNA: TGTGCCAGCAGCTTAGACAGGAATGGGGATTCACCCCTCCACTTT; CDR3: CASSLDRNGDSPLHF
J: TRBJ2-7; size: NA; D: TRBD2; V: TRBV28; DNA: TGTGCCAGCCTCGAGGCAGCGGGATACGAGCAGTACTTC; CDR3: CASLEAAGYEQYF
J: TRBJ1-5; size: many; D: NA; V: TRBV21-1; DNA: TGTGCCAGCAGCCCCCGGGGGGGGTTTCAGCCCCAGCATTTT; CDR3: CASSPRGGFQPQHF
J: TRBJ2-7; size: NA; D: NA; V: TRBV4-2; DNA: TGTGCCAGCAGCCAAGAAATCGACAGCTCAATCTACGAGCAGTACTTC; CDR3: CASSQEIDSSIYEQYF
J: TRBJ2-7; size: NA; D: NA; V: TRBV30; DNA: TGTGCCTGGACTGGGTCCTACGAGCAGTACTTC; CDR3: CAWTGSYEQYF
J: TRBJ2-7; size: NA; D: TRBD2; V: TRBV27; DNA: TGTGCCAGCAGGGGACTAGCGGGAAGGGCCTACGAGCAGTACTTC; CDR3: CASRGLAGRAYEQYF
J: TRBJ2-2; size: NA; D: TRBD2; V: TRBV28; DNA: TGTGCCAGCAGTTTAGCGCTTCTGACTAGCGGGAAGCGGGGGAACACCGGGGAGCTGTTTTTT; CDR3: CASSLALLTSGKRGNTGELFF
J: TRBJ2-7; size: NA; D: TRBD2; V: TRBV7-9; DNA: TGTGCCAGCAGCTTCTCTAGCGGGGGGACCTACGAGCAGTACTTC; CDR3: CASSFSSGGTYEQYF
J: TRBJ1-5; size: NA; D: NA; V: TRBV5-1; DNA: TGCGCCAGCAGCTCCGACATCAATCAGCCCCAGCATTTT; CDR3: CASSSDINQPQHF
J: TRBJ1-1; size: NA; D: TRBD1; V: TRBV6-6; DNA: TGTGCCAGCAGCCAGGGGGGTGAAGCTTTCTTT; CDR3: CASSQGGEAFF
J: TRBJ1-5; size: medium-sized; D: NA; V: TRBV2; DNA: TGTGCCAGCGGTAGGGACGGCAATCAGCCCCAGCATTTT; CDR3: CASGRDGNQPQHF
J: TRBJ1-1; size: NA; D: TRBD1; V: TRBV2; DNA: TGTGCCAGCAGTGCGGGACAGGGGACTGAAGCTTTCTTT; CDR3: CASSAGQGTEAFF
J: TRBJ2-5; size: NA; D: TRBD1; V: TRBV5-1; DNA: TGCGCCAGCAGCTTCGGTGGGACAGGGGGCAGGGAGACCCAGTACTTC; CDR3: CASSFGGTGGRETQYF
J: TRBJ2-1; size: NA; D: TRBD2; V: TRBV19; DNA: TGTGCCAGTAGTGGGACTAGCGGGAGGGCCACCGATGAGCAGTTCTTC; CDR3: CASSGTSGRATDEQFF
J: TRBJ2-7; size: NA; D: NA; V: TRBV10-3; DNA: TGTGCCATCAGTGAATTGGCAGGGTGGCGCGAGCAGTACTTC; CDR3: CAISELAGWREQYF
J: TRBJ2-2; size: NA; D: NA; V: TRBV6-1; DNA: TGTGCCAGCAGTGAAGGGGGTTTACCTTCTAGGGAGCTGTTTTTT; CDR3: CASSEGGLPSRELFF
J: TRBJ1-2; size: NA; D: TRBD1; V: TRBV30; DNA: TGTGCCTGGGGCCGGGACAGGCCTCTTGGCTACACCTTC; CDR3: CAWGRDRPLGYTF
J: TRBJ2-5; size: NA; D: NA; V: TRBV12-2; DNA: TGTGCAAGTCGCCCACCGCGGACTCTCCAAGAGACCCAGTACTTC; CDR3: CASRPPRTLQETQYF
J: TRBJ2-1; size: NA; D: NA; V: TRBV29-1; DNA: TGCAGCGTTGAAGGCCCCTCGGAGCAGTTCTTC; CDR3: CSVEGPSEQFF
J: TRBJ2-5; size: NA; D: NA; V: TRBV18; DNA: TGTGCCAGCTCACCACCTGAGGAGGGATCGTACCAAGAGACCCAGTACTTC; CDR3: CASSPPEEGSYQETQYF
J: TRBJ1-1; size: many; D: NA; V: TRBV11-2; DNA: TGTGCCAGCAGCTTAGAATTCGGCAGAATGAACACTGAAGCTTTCTTT; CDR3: CASSLEFGRMNTEAFF
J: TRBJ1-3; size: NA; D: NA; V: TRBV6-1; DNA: TGTGCCAGCAGTGAAGCGCTTCTGGGATCTGGAAACACCATATATTTT; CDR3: CASSEALLGSGNTIYF
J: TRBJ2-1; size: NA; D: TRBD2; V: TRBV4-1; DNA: TGCGCCAGCAGCCAAGTGACTAGCGGCTACAATGAGCAGTTCTTC; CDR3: CASSQVTSGYNEQFF